This TCR beta chain is drawn from a study of T cells after yellow fever vaccination. The study's findings and limits: Clonotypes shared by both compartments, CD4 and CD8, made up a small share.

This clonotype has a count of ten or more. No antigen is known for it. Production of TCR cDNA was by 5'RACE template switching, which also added a universal primer site and UMIs. Via MiXCR, TCRdb re-called the 5' RACE reads, giving one row per CDR3 protein. The sample yields 300,000 to 350,000 distinct CDR3 sequences, about 4.5% seen once. The CDR3 spans 15 residues. The germline V and J ends were trimmed by 1 base and 0 bases, with 7 bases remaining between them. The TCR comes from a man younger than 30 who received the YFV17D yellow fever vaccine. The chain uses TRBV12-3 or TRBV12-4 and TRBJ1-3, with TRBD1 as a possible D gene (6 bases). The sequences come from PBMCs, collected 15 days after the yellow fever booster vaccination. In DNA form, the CDR3 reads TGTGCCAGCAGTTTAGGGGACAACTCTGGAAACACCATATATTTT. It specifies CASSLGDNSGNTIYF.